The 5 T cell receptor beta chains below come from one sample, sequenced in a study of CD4 and CD8 cells across lung adenocarcinoma regions. TCRdb used MiXCR to reprocess the PCR reads, holding one entry per CDR3 protein. The data contain about 25,000 distinct CDR3 sequences, roughly half of them seen just once; the ten biggest clones take up roughly a fifth. The sequenced material came from CD4+ T cells from the center of a lung tumor. The receptors shown here come from a male donor with lung adenocarcinoma. The CD4 and CD8 labels of this study may be unreliable.

This clonotype was observed a few times. Since the CDR3 does not end with the conserved phenylalanine or tryptophan, this likely comes from a read error. The DNA is omitted, as the CDR3 cannot be located on it reliably, and the CDR3 follows TCRdb's listing. The V and J genes are TRBV6-1 and TRBJ2-3; TRBD2, the D gene given by the table, was not confirmed from the DNA. From germline, CDR1 is MNHNS and CDR2 SASEGT. The CDR3 numbers 13 amino acids, ends counted. The CDR3 loop reads CASGLARSYEQYL.

This chain connects TRBV6-5 to TRBJ2-1; TRBD1 agrees at 7 bases. The J call is uncertain, as TRBJ2-7 better fits the DNA end. This CDR3 is 14 amino acids long. Germline V gene sequence: CDR1 MNHEY, CDR2 SVGAGI. CDR3 sequence (DNA): TGTGCCAGCAGTTACGGGACAGCTTCCTACGAGCAGTACTTC. Protein: CASSYGTASYEQYF.

CDR3 sequence: CASSERREGNNEQFF. DNA of the CDR3: TGCGCCAGCAGTGAAAGGCGGGAGGGCAACAATGAGCAGTTCTTC. This chain connects TRBV10-1 to TRBJ2-1; 9 positions match TRBD2. V lost 3 bases and J lost 5; bases outside the gene matches: 5. The CDR3 sequence is 15 residues long. Germline CDR1 reads WNHNN; CDR2 reads SYGVQD (reference sequence).

This clonotype was found a few times. J is TRBJ2-3 and V is TRBV6-1; tentatively, D is TRBD2 (6 bases). CDR3 length equals 14 residues. Trimming took off 6 bases at V and 9 bases at J, with 19 bases between the two ends. Per germline, CDR1 MNHNS and CDR2 SASEGT. The CDR3 bases are TGTGCCAGCAGCCCCATTGGGGGGAAAAACACGCAGTATTTT. Translating it yields CASSPIGGKNTQYF.

A remark on this clonotype: A read error may explain this, as a much larger clone is one base away. This sequence joins TRBV6-1 and TRBJ2-1, with 11 nucleotides matching TRBD2. Gene TRBJ2-7 matches the end of the DNA better, so the J call may be wrong. The CDR3 contains 15 residues. CDR1 MNHNS and CDR2 SASEGT come from the germline V gene. This CDR3 is CVSSEATSGNHEQYF. CDR3 coding DNA: TGTGTCAGCAGTGAAGCGACTAGCGGGAACCACGAGCAGTACTTC.